The text below deals with one T cell receptor beta chain. Data came from immunoSEQ multiplex PCR; TCRdb stores just in-frame clones and leaves some out. The table lists fewer than 500,000 clones, around 91% of them singletons, with about 4.1% in the top ten. These data come from a study of Ad26.COV2.S vaccination and SARS-CoV-2 variants. As to treatment: about 20 received Ad26.COV2.S at low or high dose, single or two shots; 5 received placebo; per-sample allocation not given. Each sample was drawn 63 days after the first injection (of vaccine or placebo). This TCR derives from a person aged 18-65 years who received the Ad26.COV2.S COVID-19 vaccine or a placebo. Sequencing used peripheral blood, obtained in a trial of Ad26.COV2.S vaccine versus placebo.

Written as DNA, the CDR3 is TGTGCCAGCACGCCGACGTCTGGGAGCCGGGGCAGTGAGCAGTTCTTC. Protein: CASTPTSGSRGSEQFF. This chain uses TRBV7-6 with TRBJ2-1; D tentatively reads TRBD1 or TRBD2 (5 bases each). V was pared by 7 bases and J by 9 bases, with 25 bases between. CDR1 is SGHVS and CDR2 is FNYEAQ in the germline V gene. The CDR3 is 16 amino acids.